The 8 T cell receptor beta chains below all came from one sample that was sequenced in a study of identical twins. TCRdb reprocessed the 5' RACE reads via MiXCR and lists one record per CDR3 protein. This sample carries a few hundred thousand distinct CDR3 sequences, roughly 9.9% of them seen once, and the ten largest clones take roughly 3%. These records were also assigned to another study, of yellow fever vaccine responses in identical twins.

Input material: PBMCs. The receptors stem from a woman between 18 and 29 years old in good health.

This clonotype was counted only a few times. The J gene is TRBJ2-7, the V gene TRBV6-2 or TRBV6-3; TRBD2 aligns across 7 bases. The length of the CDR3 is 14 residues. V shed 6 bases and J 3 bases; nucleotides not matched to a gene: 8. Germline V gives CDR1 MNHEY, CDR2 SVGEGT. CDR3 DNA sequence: TGTGCCAGCAGGAGAGCGGGAACCGGCTACGAGCAGTACTTC. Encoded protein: CASRRAGTGYEQYF.

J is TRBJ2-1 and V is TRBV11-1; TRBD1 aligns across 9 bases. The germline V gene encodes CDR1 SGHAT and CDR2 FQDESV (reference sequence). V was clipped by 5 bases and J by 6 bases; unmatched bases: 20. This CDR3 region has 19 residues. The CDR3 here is CASSTTSHTQGAKVNEQFF. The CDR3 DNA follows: TGTGCCAGCAGCACGACTTCTCACACACAGGGGGCGAAGGTCAATGAGCAGTTCTTC.

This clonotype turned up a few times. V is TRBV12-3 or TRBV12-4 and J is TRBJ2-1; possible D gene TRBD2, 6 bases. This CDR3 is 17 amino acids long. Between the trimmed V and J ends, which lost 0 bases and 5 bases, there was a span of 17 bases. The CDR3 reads CASSLALGGNFHNEQFF. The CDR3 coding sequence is TGTGCCAGCAGTTTAGCGCTCGGGGGTAATTTCCACAATGAGCAGTTCTTC.

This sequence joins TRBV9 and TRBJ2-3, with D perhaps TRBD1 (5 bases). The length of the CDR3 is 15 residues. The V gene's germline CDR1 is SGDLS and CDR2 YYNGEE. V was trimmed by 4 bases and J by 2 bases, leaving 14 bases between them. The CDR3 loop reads CASSLSPQDTDTQYF. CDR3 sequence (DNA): TGTGCCAGCAGCCTCAGCCCACAGGACACAGATACGCAGTATTTT.

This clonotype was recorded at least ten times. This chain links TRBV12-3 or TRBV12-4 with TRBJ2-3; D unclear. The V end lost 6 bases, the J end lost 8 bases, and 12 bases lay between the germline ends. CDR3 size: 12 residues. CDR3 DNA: TGTGCCAGCAGCACGACCCTTGTTACGCAGTATTTT. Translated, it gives CASSTTLVTQYF.

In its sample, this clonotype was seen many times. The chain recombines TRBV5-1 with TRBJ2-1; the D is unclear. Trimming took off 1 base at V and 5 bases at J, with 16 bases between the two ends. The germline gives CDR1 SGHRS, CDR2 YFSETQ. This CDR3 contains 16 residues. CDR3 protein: CASSLWIGQPHNEQFF. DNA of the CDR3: TGCGCCAGCAGCTTGTGGATAGGCCAGCCCCACAATGAGCAGTTCTTC. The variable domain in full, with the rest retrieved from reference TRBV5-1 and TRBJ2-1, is KAGVTQTPRYLIKTRGQQVTLSCSPISGHRSVSWYQQTPGQGLQFLFEYFSETQRNKGNFPGRFSGRQFSNSRSEMNVSTLELGDSALYLCASSLWIGQPHNEQFFGPGTRLTVL.

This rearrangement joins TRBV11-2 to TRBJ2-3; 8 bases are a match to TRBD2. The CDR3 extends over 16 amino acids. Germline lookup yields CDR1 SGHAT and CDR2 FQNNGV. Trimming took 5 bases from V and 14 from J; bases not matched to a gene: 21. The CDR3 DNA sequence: TGTGCCAGCAGCCCACAGGAGGGGGGGGAGCCGACTAGCGCGTATTTT. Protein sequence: CASSPQEGGEPTSAYF.

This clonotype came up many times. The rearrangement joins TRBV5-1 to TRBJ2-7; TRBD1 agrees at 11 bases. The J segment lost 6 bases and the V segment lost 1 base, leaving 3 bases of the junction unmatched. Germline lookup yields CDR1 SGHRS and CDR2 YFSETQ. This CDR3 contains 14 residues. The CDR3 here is CASSLWTGGSEQYF. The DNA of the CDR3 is TGCGCCAGCAGCTTGTGGACAGGGGGCAGCGAGCAGTACTTC. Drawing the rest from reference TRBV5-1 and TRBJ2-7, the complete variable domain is KAGVTQTPRYLIKTRGQQVTLSCSPISGHRSVSWYQQTPGQGLQFLFEYFSETQRNKGNFPGRFSGRQFSNSRSEMNVSTLELGDSALYLCASSLWTGGSEQYFGPGTRLTVT.